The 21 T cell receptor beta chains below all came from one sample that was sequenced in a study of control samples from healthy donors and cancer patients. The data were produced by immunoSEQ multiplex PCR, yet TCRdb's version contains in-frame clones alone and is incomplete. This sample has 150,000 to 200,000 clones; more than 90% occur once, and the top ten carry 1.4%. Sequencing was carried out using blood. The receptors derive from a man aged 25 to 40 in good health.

In nucleotides, the CDR3 is TGTGCCACCAGCAGAGGCGATAACAATGAGCAGTTCTTC. It encodes CATSRGDNNEQFF. The rearrangement joins TRBV15 to TRBJ2-1; D is unresolved. Germline assignment: CDR1 LNHNV and CDR2 YYDKDF (reference sequence). Trimming removed 1 base at V and 5 bases at J, with 6 bases between. There are 13 residues in the CDR3. Looking up the rest from reference TRBV15 and TRBJ2-1 gives the full variable domain: DAMVIQNPRYQVTQFGKPVTLSCSQTLNHNVMYWYQQKSSQAPKLLFHYYDKDFNNEADTPDNFQSRRPNTSFCFLDIRSPGLGDTAMYLCATSRGDNNEQFFGPGTRLTVL.

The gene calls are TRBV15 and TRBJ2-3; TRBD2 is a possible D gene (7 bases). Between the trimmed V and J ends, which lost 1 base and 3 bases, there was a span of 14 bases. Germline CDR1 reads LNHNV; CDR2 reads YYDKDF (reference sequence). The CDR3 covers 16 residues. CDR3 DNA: TGTGCCACCAGCAGAGCTTCGGGGGGCCGGACAGATACGCAGTATTTT. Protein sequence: CATSRASGGRTDTQYF.

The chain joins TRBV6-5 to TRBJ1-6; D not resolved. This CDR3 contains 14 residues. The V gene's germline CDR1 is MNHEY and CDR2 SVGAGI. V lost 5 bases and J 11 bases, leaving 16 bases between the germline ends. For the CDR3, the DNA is TGTGCCAGCAGTCTATCTCGAACGGCCCCACCCCTCCACTTT. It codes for CASSLSRTAPPLHF.

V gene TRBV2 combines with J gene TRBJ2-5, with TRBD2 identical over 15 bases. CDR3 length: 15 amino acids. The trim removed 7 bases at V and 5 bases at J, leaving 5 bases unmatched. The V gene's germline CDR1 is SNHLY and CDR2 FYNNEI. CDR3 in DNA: TGTGCCAGCATCCGGACTAGCGGGAGGGAGGAGACCCAGTACTTC. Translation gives CASIRTSGREETQYF.

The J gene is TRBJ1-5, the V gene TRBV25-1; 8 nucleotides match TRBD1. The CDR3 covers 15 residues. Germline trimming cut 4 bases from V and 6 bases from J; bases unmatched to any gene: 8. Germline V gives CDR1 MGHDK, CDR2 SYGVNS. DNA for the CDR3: TGTGCCAGCAGTGGTTCAGGGGGCCCCGGTCAGCCCCAGCATTTT. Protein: CASSGSGGPGQPQHF.

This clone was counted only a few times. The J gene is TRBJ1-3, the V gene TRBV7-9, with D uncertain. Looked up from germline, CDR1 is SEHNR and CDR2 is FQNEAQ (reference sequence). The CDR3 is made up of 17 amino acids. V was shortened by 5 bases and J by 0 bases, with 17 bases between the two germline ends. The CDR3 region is CASSPKLRTSSGNTIYF. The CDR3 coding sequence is TGTGCCAGCAGCCCCAAATTAAGGACCAGCTCTGGAAACACCATATATTTT.

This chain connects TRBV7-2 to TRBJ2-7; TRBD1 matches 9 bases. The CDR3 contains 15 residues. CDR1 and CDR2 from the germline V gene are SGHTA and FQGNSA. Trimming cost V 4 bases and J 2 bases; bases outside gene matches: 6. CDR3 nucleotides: TGTGCCAGCAGCTCCACCGGGACAGGGACCTACGAGCAGTACTTC. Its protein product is CASSSTGTGTYEQYF.

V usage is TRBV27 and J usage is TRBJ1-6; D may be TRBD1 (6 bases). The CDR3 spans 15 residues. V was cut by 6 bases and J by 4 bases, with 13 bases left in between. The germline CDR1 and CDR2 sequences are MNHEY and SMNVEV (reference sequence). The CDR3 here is CASREGVGYNSPLHF. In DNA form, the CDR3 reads TGTGCCAGCAGAGAGGGGGTGGGGTATAATTCACCCCTCCACTTT.

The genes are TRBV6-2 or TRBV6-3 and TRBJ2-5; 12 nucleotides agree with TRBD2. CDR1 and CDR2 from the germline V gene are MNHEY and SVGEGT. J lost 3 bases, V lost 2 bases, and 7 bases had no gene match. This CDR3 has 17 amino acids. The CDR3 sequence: CASSYPILAGGEETQYF. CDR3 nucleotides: TGTGCCAGCAGTTACCCCATCCTAGCGGGGGGGGAAGAGACCCAGTACTTC.

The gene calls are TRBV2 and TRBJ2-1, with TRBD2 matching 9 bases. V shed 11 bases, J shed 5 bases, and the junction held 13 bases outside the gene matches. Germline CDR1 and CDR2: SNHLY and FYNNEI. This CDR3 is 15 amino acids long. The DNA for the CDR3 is TGTGCCGGGGGTCACTCGGGACTAGCAGACAATGAGCAGTTCTTC. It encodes CAGGHSGLADNEQFF.

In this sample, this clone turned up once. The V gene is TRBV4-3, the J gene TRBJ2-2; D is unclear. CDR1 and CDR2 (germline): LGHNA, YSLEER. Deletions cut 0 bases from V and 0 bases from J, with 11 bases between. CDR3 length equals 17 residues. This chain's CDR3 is CASSQERPGANTGELFF. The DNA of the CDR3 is TGCGCCAGCAGCCAAGAGAGGCCCGGAGCGAACACCGGGGAGCTGTTTTTT.

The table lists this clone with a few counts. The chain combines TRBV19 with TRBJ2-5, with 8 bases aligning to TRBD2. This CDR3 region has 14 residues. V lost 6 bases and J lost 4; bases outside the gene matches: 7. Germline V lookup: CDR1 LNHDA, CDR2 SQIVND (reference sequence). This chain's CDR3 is CASSGGAFGETQYF. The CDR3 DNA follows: TGTGCCAGTAGCGGGGGGGCCTTTGGAGAGACCCAGTACTTC. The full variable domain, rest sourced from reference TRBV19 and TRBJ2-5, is DGGITQSPKYLFRKEGQNVTLSCEQNLNHDAMYWYRQDPGQGLRLIYYSQIVNDFQKGDIAEGYSVSREKKESFPLTVTSAQKNPTAFYLCASSGGAFGETQYFGPGTRLLVL.

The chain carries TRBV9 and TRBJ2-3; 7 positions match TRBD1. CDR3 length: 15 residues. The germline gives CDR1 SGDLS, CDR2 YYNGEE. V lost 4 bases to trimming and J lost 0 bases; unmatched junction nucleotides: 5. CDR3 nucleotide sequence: TGTGCCAGCAGCACCGACAGGGACAGCACAGATACGCAGTATTTT. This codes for CASSTDRDSTDTQYF.

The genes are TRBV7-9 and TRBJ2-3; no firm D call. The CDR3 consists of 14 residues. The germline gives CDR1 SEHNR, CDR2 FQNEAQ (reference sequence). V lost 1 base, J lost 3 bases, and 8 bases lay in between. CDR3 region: CASSLERTTDTQYF. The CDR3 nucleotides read TGTGCCAGCAGCTTAGAACGGACGACAGATACGCAGTATTTT. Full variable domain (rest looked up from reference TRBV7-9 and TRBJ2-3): DTGVSQNPRHKITKRGQNVTFRCDPISEHNRLYWYRQTLGQGPEFLTYFQNEAQLEKSRLLSDRFSAERPKGSFSTLEIQRTEQGDSAMYLCASSLERTTDTQYFGPGTRLTVL.

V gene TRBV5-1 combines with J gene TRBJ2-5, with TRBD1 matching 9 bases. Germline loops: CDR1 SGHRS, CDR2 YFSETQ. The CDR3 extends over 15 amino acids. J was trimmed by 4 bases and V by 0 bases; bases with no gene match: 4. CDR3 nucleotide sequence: TGCGCCAGCAGCTTGGCTGGGACAGGGCGAGAGACCCAGTACTTC. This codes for CASSLAGTGRETQYF. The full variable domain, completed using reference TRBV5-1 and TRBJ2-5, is KAGVTQTPRYLIKTRGQQVTLSCSPISGHRSVSWYQQTPGQGLQFLFEYFSETQRNKGNFPGRFSGRQFSNSRSEMNVSTLELGDSALYLCASSLAGTGRETQYFGPGTRLLVL.

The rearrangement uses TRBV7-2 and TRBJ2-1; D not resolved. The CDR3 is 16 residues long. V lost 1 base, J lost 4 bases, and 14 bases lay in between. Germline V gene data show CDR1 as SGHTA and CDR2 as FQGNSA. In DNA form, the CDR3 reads TGTGCCAGCAGCTTAGGCACCTCAAGAGTTTACAATGAGCAGTTCTTC. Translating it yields CASSLGTSRVYNEQFF. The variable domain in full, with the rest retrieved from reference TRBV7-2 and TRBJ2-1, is GAGVSQSPSNKVTEKGKDVELRCDPISGHTALYWYRQSLGQGLEFLIYFQGNSAPDKSGLPSDRFSAERTGGSVSTLTIQRTQQEDSAVYLCASSLGTSRVYNEQFFGPGTRLTVL.

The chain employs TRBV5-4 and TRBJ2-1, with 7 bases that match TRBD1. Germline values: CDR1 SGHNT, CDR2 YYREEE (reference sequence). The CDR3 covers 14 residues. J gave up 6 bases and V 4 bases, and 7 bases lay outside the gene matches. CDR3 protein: CASSPGTAANEQFF. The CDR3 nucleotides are TGTGCCAGCAGCCCCGGGACAGCGGCCAATGAGCAGTTCTTC. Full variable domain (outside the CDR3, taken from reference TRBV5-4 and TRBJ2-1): ETGVTQSPTHLIKTRGQQVTLRCSSQSGHNTVSWYQQALGQGPQFIFQYYREEENGRGNFPPRFSGLQFPNYSSELNVNALELDDSALYLCASSPGTAANEQFFGPGTRLTVL.

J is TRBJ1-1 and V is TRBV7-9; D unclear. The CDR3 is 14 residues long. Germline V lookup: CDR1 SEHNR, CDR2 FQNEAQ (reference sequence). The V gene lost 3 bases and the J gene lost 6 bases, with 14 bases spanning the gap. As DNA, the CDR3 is TGTGCCAGCAGCTTTTACACTCCCGGTGCTGAAGCTTTCTTT. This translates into CASSFYTPGAEAFF. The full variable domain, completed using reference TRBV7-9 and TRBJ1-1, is DTGVSQNPRHKITKRGQNVTFRCDPISEHNRLYWYRQTLGQGPEFLTYFQNEAQLEKSRLLSDRFSAERPKGSFSTLEIQRTEQGDSAMYLCASSFYTPGAEAFFGQGTRLTVV.

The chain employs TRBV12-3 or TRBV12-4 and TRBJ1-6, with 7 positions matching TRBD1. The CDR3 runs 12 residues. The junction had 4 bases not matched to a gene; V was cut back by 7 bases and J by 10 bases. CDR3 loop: CASTTGVSPLHF. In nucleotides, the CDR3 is TGTGCCAGCACCACAGGGGTATCACCCCTCCACTTT.

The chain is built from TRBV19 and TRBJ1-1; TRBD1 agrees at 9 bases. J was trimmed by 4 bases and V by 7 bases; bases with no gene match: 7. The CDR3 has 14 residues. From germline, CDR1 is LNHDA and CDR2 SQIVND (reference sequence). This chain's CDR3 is CASTRDRVGTEAFF. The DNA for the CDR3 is TGTGCCAGTACCCGGGACAGGGTCGGCACTGAAGCTTTCTTT. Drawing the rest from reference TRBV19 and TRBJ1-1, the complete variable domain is DGGITQSPKYLFRKEGQNVTLSCEQNLNHDAMYWYRQDPGQGLRLIYYSQIVNDFQKGDIAEGYSVSREKKESFPLTVTSAQKNPTAFYLCASTRDRVGTEAFFGQGTRLTVV.

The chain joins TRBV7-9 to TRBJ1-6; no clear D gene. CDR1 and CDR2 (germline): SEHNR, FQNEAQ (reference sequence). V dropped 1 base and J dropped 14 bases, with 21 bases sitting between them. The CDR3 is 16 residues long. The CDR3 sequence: CASSLDTRPNNWALHF. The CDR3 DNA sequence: TGTGCCAGCAGCTTAGACACCAGACCCAATAATTGGGCCCTCCACTTT.